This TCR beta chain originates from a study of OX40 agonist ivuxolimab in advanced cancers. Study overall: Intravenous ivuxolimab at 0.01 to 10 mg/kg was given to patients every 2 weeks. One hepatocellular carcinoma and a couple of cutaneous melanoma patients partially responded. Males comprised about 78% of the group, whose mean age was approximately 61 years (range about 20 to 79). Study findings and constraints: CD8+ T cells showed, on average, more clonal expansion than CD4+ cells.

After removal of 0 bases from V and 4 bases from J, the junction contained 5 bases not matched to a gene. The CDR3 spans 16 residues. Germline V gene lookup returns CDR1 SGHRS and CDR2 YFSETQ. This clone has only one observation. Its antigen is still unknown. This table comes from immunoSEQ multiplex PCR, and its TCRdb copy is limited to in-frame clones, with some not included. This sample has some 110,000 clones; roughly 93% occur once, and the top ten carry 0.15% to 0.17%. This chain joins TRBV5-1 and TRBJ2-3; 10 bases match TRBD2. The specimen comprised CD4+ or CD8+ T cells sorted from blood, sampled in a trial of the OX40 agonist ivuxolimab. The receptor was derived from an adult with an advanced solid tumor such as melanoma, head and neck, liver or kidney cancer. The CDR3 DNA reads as TGCGCCAGCAGCTTGGACAGCGGGGGGGCCCCAGATACGCAGTATTTT. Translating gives CASSLDSGGAPDTQYF.